What follows describes a single T cell receptor beta chain. Original processing methods: Reference gene primers were amplified, and this amplification served to estimate nucleated cell counts. The method was immunoSEQ multiplex PCR; TCRdb's version includes in-frame clones alone and lacks a portion of them. The V and J calls and clone size are taken from that table; D and trimming were inferred from the DNA. The sample records 150,000 to 200,000 clones, about 85% being singletons. The entry originates in a study of blood T cell repertoires in COVID-19. The overall study: Sites in the United States, Italy and Spain provided acute and convalescent COVID-19 samples. T cells, B-cell-depleted T cells, or PBMCs provided the cDNA or gDNA that served as material.

This CDR3 has 15 residues. V shed 5 bases and J shed 7 bases, with 17 bases lying between them. Germline V lookup: CDR1 MDHEN, CDR2 SYDVKM. Input material: peripheral blood. The chain has TRBV28 and TRBJ1-4; D gene ambiguous. This TCR came from a woman of 80 years or more in a cohort sampled during active or convalescent COVID-19. The CDR3 coding sequence is TGTGCCAGCAGTCCCAGCCCCGGCGGCGGTGAAAAACTGTTTTTT. Translating gives CASSPSPGGGEKLFF.